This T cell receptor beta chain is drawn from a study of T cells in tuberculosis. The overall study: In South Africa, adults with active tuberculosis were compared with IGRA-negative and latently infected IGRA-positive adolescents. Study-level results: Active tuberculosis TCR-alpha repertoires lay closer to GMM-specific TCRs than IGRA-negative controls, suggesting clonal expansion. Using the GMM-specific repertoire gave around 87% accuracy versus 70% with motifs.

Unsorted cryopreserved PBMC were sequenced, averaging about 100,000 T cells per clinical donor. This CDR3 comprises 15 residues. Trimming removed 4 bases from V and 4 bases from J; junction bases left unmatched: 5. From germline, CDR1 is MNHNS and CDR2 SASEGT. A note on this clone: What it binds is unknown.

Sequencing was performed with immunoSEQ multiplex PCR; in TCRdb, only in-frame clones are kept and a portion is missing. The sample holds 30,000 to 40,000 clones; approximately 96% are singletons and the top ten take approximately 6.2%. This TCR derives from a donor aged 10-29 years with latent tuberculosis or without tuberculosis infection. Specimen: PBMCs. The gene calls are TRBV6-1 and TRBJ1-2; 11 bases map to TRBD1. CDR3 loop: CASSVQGTGGYGYTF. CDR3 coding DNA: TGTGCCAGCAGTGTCCAAGGGACAGGGGGCTATGGCTACACCTTC.